This TCR beta chain was obtained from a study of blood T cell repertoires in COVID-19. Study overall: Samples representing acute and convalescent COVID-19 were sourced from the United States, Italy and Spain. Sources were T cells, B-cell-depleted T cells, or PBMCs; the material itself was cDNA or gDNA.

Authors' processing steps: Estimation of nucleated cell counts was performed using reference gene primer amplification. Only in-frame clones appear in the TCRdb table, and some are missing; sequencing was by immunoSEQ multiplex PCR. V, J and clone size reflect that table, while D and trimming were determined from the DNA. The data hold about 93,000 clones, with roughly 85% observed a single time. This clone was counted only a few times. Germline V gene lookup returns CDR1 MDHEN and CDR2 SYDVKM. The CDR3 is made up of 14 amino acids. Trimming left V 4 bases short and J 0 bases short, with 9 bases between.

This chain connects TRBV28 to TRBJ1-1, with D hard to call. Sequencing was carried out using peripheral blood. This clonotype originated in a human donor in a cohort sampled during active COVID-19. CDR3 sequence reads: CASSSGGLNTEAFF. The CDR3 DNA sequence: TGTGCCAGCAGTTCGGGCGGGCTGAACACTGAAGCTTTCTTT.